The subject of this entry is one T cell receptor beta chain. Its target is unknown. The CDR3 spans 15 residues. Deletions cut 0 bases from V and 6 bases from J, with 14 bases between. CDR1 is SGHTA and CDR2 is FQGTGA in the germline V gene. The source of the sample is a study of cytomegalovirus exposure and HLA in healthy donors. Whole-study findings and limits: One later analysis reportedly identified an Asian-associated ancestry cluster that showed fewer N-insertions than the roughly 600-donor mean.

The PCR had 60 Vbeta and 13 Jbeta primers. Clones were read by immunoSEQ multiplex PCR, and TCRdb kept only the in-frame ones, dropping some. The data contain 100,000 to 150,000 clones, about four fifths of them seen just once; the ten biggest clones take up 7.5% to 10%. Sequencing input: PBMCs. V is TRBV7-3 and J is TRBJ1-1; D gene unclear. The receptor comes from a female donor in good health and CMV-seropositive. DNA for the CDR3: TGTGCCAGCAGCTTAACAGGGAGTGACGGCGCTGAAGCTTTCTTT. Translated: CASSLTGSDGAEAFF.